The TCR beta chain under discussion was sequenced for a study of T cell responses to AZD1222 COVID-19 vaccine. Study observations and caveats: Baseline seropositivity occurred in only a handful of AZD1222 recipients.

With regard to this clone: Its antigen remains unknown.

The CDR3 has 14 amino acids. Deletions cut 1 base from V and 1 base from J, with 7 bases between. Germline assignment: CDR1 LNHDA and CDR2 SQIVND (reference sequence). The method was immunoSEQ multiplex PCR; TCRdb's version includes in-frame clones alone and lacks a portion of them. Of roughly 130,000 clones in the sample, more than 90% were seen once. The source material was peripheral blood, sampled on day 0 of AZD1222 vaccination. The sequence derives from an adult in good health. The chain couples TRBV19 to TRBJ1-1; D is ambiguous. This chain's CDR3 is CASSIGLGNTEAFF. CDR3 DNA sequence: TGTGCCAGTAGTATAGGTCTAGGGAACACTGAAGCTTTCTTT.